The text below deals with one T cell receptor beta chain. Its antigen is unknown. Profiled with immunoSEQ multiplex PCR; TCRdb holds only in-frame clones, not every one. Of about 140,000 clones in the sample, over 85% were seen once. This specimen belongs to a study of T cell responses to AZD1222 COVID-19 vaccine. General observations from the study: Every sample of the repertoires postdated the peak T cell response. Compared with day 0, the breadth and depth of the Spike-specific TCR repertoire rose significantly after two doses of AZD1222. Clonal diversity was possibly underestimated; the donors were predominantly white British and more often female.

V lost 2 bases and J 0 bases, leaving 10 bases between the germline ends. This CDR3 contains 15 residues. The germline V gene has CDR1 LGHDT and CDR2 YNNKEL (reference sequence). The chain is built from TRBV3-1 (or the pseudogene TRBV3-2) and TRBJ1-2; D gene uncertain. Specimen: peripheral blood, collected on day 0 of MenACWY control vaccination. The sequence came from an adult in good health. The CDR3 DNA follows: TGTGCCAGCAGCCAAAAAGGTTTACCTAACTATGGCTACACCTTC. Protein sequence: CASSQKGLPNYGYTF.